One sample yielded the 14 T cell receptor beta chains listed below, sequenced in a study of Ad26.COV2.S vaccination and SARS-CoV-2 variants (dated by TCRdb to the early 2020s). The protocol used for the library was the immunoSEQ multiplex PCR assay. TCRdb re-hosts the immuneACCESS table, in-frame sequences only. Its copies lack some clones; in the studies checked, an unresolved V gene accounts for under half of them, and the cause for the rest is not known. Present in this sample are 380,000 or so clones, approximately 86% of which were seen just once. The ten largest clones represent about 11% of the sample. Interpreted using the paper, the treatment or condition label stands for: some 20 received Ad26.COV2.S at low or high dose, single or two shots; several received placebo; per-sample allocation not given. Repertoires of vaccine and placebo recipients were sequenced from samples taken on day 63 after the first injection.

Sequencing was performed on peripheral blood, taken in a trial of Ad26.COV2.S vaccine versus placebo. The receptors here all came from a person aged 18-60 years who received the Ad26.COV2.S COVID-19 vaccine or a placebo.

The chain employs TRBV6-5 and TRBJ2-1; D may be TRBD2 (6 bases). V was clipped by 6 bases and J by 2 bases, with 14 bases between them. This CDR3 has 15 amino acids. CDR1 MNHEY and CDR2 SVGAGI come from the germline V gene. CDR3 sequence: CASRIQGGTYNEQFF. The CDR3 bases are TGTGCCAGCAGGATCCAGGGAGGAACCTACAATGAGCAGTTCTTC.

This chain joins TRBV10-3 and TRBJ1-4; D is possibly TRBD1 (5 bases). CDR3 length: 14 residues. In germline, CDR1 is ENHRY, CDR2 SYGVKD. V lost 3 bases, J lost 5 bases, and 10 bases lay in between. Here the CDR3 reads CAISDQAGNEKLFF. The DNA of the CDR3 is TGTGCCATCAGTGATCAGGCAGGGAATGAAAAACTGTTTTTT.

The chain uses TRBV18 and TRBJ2-6; D may be TRBD2 (5 bases). CDR3 length: 15 residues. Trimming removed 5 bases at V and 4 bases at J, with 12 bases between. Germline CDR1 is KGHSH and CDR2 is LQKENI. The CDR3 DNA sequence: TGTGCCAGCTCAAACCGGGGATCCGGGGCCAACGTCCTGACTTTC. It encodes CASSNRGSGANVLTF.

The genes are TRBV7-9 and TRBJ1-2, with D perhaps matching TRBD1 (5 bases). Deletions cut 3 bases from V and 7 bases from J, with 6 bases between. This CDR3 comprises 11 residues. CDR1 is SEHNR, CDR2 FQNEAQ, per germline (reference sequence). CDR3 DNA sequence: TGTGCCAGCAGCTTGGGGACTGGCTACACCTTC. Translation gives CASSLGTGYTF.

V gene TRBV28 combines with J gene TRBJ1-3; the D gene is possibly TRBD1 (6 bases). Germline V gene lookup returns CDR1 MDHEN and CDR2 SYDVKM. Deletions cut 3 bases from V and 6 bases from J, with 18 bases between. The CDR3 loop spans 16 amino acids. DNA for the CDR3: TGTGCCAGCAGTTTGGGAGGGGGAATTCGTAAAAACACCATATATTTT. It translates to CASSLGGGIRKNTIYF.

The DNA for the CDR3 is TGTGCCAGCAGTGAAGAATGGGGGTCCCTAGGAGGTCAGCCCCAGCATTTT. Its translation: CASSEEWGSLGGQPQHF. This chain joins TRBV6-1 and TRBJ1-5, with D possibly TRBD1 on 5 matching bases. The germline V gene encodes CDR1 MNHNS and CDR2 SASEGT. Trimming took 1 base from V and 6 from J, leaving 19 bases between them. The CDR3 is made up of 17 amino acids.

The rearrangement uses TRBV7-2 and TRBJ2-1, with 7 bases identical to TRBD1. Germline values: CDR1 SGHTA, CDR2 FQGNSA. Trimming took 5 bases from V and 3 from J; bases not matched to a gene: 1. This CDR3 has 13 amino acids. Written as DNA, the CDR3 is TGTGCCAGCAGCCGACAGGGCTACAATGAGCAGTTCTTC. This codes for CASSRQGYNEQFF.

This rearrangement joins TRBV11-3 to TRBJ2-1; 7 positions match TRBD1. From germline, CDR1 is SGHNT and CDR2 YENEEA. CDR3 length: 15 residues. The junction had 5 bases not matched to a gene; V was cut back by 0 bases and J by 6 bases. CDR3 bases: TGTGCCAGCAGCTTAGACCCTGGACAGGCCAATGAGCAGTTCTTC. This translates into CASSLDPGQANEQFF.

Only a few counts were recorded for this clone. The chain couples TRBV29-1 to TRBJ2-1; TRBD1 aligns across 7 bases. V shed 2 bases, J shed 4 bases, and the junction held 8 bases outside the gene matches. This CDR3 is built from 15 residues. In germline, CDR1 is SQVTM, CDR2 ANQGSEA. The DNA for the CDR3 is TGCAGCGTTGAAATCTGGGACAGCCCGTACAATGAGCAGTTCTTC. Translated, it gives CSVEIWDSPYNEQFF.

This clone was observed a single time. The chain links TRBV5-1 to TRBJ2-7; possible D gene TRBD2, 5 bases. Germline loops: CDR1 SGHRS, CDR2 YFSETQ. The CDR3 has 12 amino acids. V was trimmed by 4 bases and J by 7 bases, leaving 12 bases between them. CDR3 coding DNA: TGCGCCAGCAGCCCGGGAATCACGGAGCAGTACTTC. This encodes CASSPGITEQYF.

As concerns this clone: This sample includes further DNA sequences coding for the same CDR3. The chain carries TRBV7-2 and TRBJ1-5, with TRBD1 as a possible D gene (5 bases). Deletions cut 2 bases from V and 7 bases from J, with 12 bases between. CDR1 is SGHTA, CDR2 FQGNSA, per germline. CDR3 length: 14 residues. CDR3 sequence reads: CASSLLSGDQPQHF. CDR3 DNA sequence: TGTGCCAGCAGCTTATTGTCCGGGGACCAGCCCCAGCATTTT.

V is TRBV19 and J is TRBJ2-1; maybe TRBD1 (6 bases). This CDR3 contains 16 residues. The V end was cut by 4 bases, the J end by 0 bases, with 13 bases between. CDR1 is LNHDA and CDR2 is SQIVND in the germline V gene (reference sequence). The CDR3 region has the DNA TGTGCCAGTAGTACCCCAGGGGAGAGCTCCTACAATGAGCAGTTCTTC. It is translated as CASSTPGESSYNEQFF.

The chain is built from TRBV4-2 and TRBJ1-4; the match to TRBD1 covers 9 bases. The CDR3 totals 17 residues. V gave up 1 base and J gave up 2 bases; unmatched junction bases: 5. Germline V lookup: CDR1 LGHNA, CDR2 YNFKEQ. The CDR3 bases are TGTGCCAGCAGCCAAGGGACAGGGGTTGGCACTAATGAAAAACTGTTTTTT. It specifies CASSQGTGVGTNEKLFF.

A note on this clone: This specimen includes other DNA sequences encoding the same CDR3. The chain has TRBV24-1 and TRBJ1-5, with D uncertain. Germline V CDR1 and CDR2: KGHDR, SFDVKD. The CDR3 has 13 residues. Between the trimmed V and J ends, which lost 4 bases and 0 bases, there was a span of 3 bases. The CDR3 coding sequence is TGTGCCACCAGTGAATTTAGCAATCAGCCCCAGCATTTT. Translated, it gives CATSEFSNQPQHF.